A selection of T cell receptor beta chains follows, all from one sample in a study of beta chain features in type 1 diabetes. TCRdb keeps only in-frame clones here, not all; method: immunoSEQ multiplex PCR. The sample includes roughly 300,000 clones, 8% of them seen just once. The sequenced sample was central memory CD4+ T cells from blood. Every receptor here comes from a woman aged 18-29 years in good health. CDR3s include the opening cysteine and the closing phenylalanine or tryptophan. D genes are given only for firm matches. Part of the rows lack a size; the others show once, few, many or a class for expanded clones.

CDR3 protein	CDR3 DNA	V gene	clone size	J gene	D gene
CASSLQGIGGQPQHF	TGTGCCAGCAGTTTACAGGGGATCGGTGGGCAGCCCCAGCATTTT	TRBV27	few	TRBJ1-5	NA
CATSRGDRANTEAFF	TGTGCCACCAGCAGAGGGGACAGGGCCAACACTGAAGCTTTCTTT	TRBV15	NA	TRBJ1-1	TRBD1
CASSPLAGGPDTQYF	TGTGCCAGCAGCCCCCTAGCGGGAGGACCAGATACGCAGTATTTT	TRBV7-8	few	TRBJ2-3	TRBD2
CASRLTSTDTQYF	TGTGCCAGCAGGCTCACTAGCACAGATACGCAGTATTTT	TRBV2	many	TRBJ2-3	NA
CASSSRTARNTQYF	TGTGCCAGCAGCTCCCGGACAGCTCGGAATACGCAGTATTTT	TRBV13	many	TRBJ2-3	NA
CASSFRGLAGGPADTQYF	TGTGCCAGCAGCTTTCGGGGACTAGCGGGAGGGCCAGCAGATACGCAGTATTTT	TRBV11-2	many	TRBJ2-3	TRBD2
CASTPEYGYTF	TGTGCCAGCACACCGGAATATGGCTACACCTTC	TRBV2	NA	TRBJ1-2	NA
CAISGGQGATGELFF	TGTGCCATCAGCGGGGGACAGGGTGCCACCGGGGAGCTGTTTTTT	TRBV10-3	few	TRBJ2-2	TRBD1
CASSSPDREQFF	TGTGCCAGCAGCTCACCGGACAGGGAGCAGTTCTTC	TRBV7-3	many	TRBJ2-1	TRBD1
CASSLFQSNTEAFF	TGTGCCAGCAGCCTATTTCAGTCGAACACTGAAGCTTTCTTT	TRBV4-2	few	TRBJ1-1	NA
CASSYDRTRYEQYF	TGTGCCAGCAGTTACGACAGGACGCGCTACGAGCAGTACTTC	TRBV6-5	few	TRBJ2-7	NA
CASSSQGSGEKLFF	TGTGCCAGCAGCTCTCAGGGGTCCGGGGAAAAACTGTTTTTT	TRBV7-9	many	TRBJ1-4	NA
CASSVDRAKNIQYF	TGTGCCAGCAGTGTCGACAGGGCCAAAAACATTCAGTACTTC	TRBV2	many	TRBJ2-4	NA
CASSPSHLRRDEKLFF	TGCGCCAGCAGCCCCTCCCACCTGAGACGGGATGAAAAACTGTTTTTT	TRBV4-3	many	TRBJ1-4	NA
CASSDTGGRETQYF	TGTGCCAGCAGTGATACAGGGGGCAGGGAGACCCAGTACTTC	TRBV25-1	NA	TRBJ2-5	TRBD1
CASSLTMTTYNEQFF	TGTGCCAGCAGCTTAACGATGACTACCTACAATGAGCAGTTCTTC	TRBV7-3	NA	TRBJ2-1	NA
CASTPHGRQGYTF	TGTGCCAGCACCCCACACGGCAGGCAAGGCTACACCTTC	TRBV28	many	TRBJ1-2	NA
CASSPGQGAREQYF	TGTGCCAGCTCACCTGGACAGGGGGCGCGGGAGCAGTACTTC	TRBV18	many	TRBJ2-7	TRBD1
CASSGGMNTEAFF	TGTGCCAGCAGTGGGGGTATGAACACTGAAGCTTTCTTT	TRBV2	NA	TRBJ1-1	NA
CASRLDRAAEAFF	TGTGCCAGCAGACTGGACAGGGCCGCTGAAGCTTTCTTT	TRBV6-1	NA	TRBJ1-1	TRBD1
CASRGGLRSYF	TGTGCCAGCAGGGGGGGGCTCAGATCGTATTTT	TRBV6-5	few	TRBJ2-3	NA
CASSPTSGKGPGQYF	TGTGCCAGCAGCCCTACTAGCGGGAAGGGGCCCGGGCAGTACTTC	TRBV2	NA	TRBJ2-5	TRBD2